The sequence of this TCR beta chain was determined in a study of T cells in Graves' hyperthyroidism and ophthalmopathy. From RNA transcripts, TCR beta CDR3 regions were amplified. Carried out on the TCR CDR3, a first-round RT-PCR used the HTBI primer set. Via MiXCR, TCRdb re-called the multiplex PCR reads, giving one row per CDR3 protein. This sample has 350,000 to 400,000 distinct CDR3 sequences, with 15% found just once. Diagnoses used clinical symptoms, serum thyroxine and TRAb, thyroid ultrasound and orbital computed tomography. The clonotype was recovered from a woman aged 25 to 39 with Graves' hyperthyroidism. The sequenced sample was blood.

The CDR3 DNA is TGTGCCAGCAGTCCTTTCCGGGGGCAGGGCGGGGAGCTGTTTTTT. As protein: CASSPFRGQGGELFF. V gene TRBV2 combines with J gene TRBJ2-2, with D perhaps TRBD1 or TRBD2 (6 bases each). In germline, CDR1 is SNHLY, CDR2 FYNNEI. The ends were cut back, 5 bases at V and 7 bases at J, with 17 bases in the middle. The length of the CDR3 is 15 residues.